Sequencing of this TCR beta chain was carried out in a study of T-cell reconstitution after alpha-beta-depleted transplantation in children. Whole-study results and caveats: The origin of high day-60 TCRbeta diversity in some patients lay in surviving recipient T cells and thymic progenitors. Expanded clones from the graft, numbering several hundred, reportedly supplied alpha-beta T cells about two months after transplant. Most T-cell counts and diversity one year after the transplant came from T cells that were newly produced.

Unique molecular identifiers were used in preparing the TCRbeta library. MiXCR, applied by TCRdb to the PCR reads, yields one record per CDR3 protein. The sample lists nearly 200,000 distinct CDR3 sequences; roughly 6.5% were seen once. Deletions cut 5 bases from V and 3 bases from J, with 14 bases between. The CDR3 sequence is 15 residues long. Germline V gives CDR1 MNHEY, CDR2 SVGAGI. Many counts were recorded for this clonotype. The antigen is undetermined. This receptor was obtained from a girl in the first two years of life with combined immunodeficiency, due to receive a stem cell transplant. The input for sequencing was PBMCs, taken before TCRalphabeta/CD19-depleted stem cell transplant. The chain uses TRBV6-5 and TRBJ2-1; the D gene is possibly TRBD1 (6 bases). As DNA, the CDR3 is TGTGCCAGCAGTAGCCGGGACACCTTCTACAATGAGCAGTTCTTC. This encodes CASSSRDTFYNEQFF.